These 20 T cell receptor beta chains originate from one sample sequenced in a study of OX40 agonist ivuxolimab in advanced cancers. The repertoire was sequenced with immunoSEQ multiplex PCR; TCRdb's copy has only in-frame clones and lacks some. The sample records tens of thousands of clones, around nine tenths being singletons. Sample: CD4+ or CD8+ T cells sorted from blood, taken in a trial of the OX40 agonist ivuxolimab. Receptors originate from an adult with an advanced solid tumor such as melanoma, head and neck, liver or kidney cancer.

The chain couples TRBV9 to TRBJ2-3, with 9 nucleotides matching TRBD1. Per germline, CDR1 SGDLS and CDR2 YYNGEE. The CDR3 spans 17 residues. V dropped 0 bases and J dropped 0; count of bases not matched to a gene: 5. CDR3 nucleotides: TGTGCCAGCAGCGTAGCGATCGGGACAGGGAGCACAGATACGCAGTATTTT. Encoded protein: CASSVAIGTGSTDTQYF.

The chain links TRBV27 to TRBJ1-4, with D possibly being TRBD1 (5 bases). Trimming took 3 bases from V and 6 from J, leaving 8 bases between them. The germline V gene encodes CDR1 MNHEY and CDR2 SMNVEV (reference sequence). The length of the CDR3 is 13 residues. In nucleotides, the CDR3 is TGTGCCAGCAGTTTTTGGGGGGATGAAAAACTGTTTTTT. This gives the protein CASSFWGDEKLFF.

The V and J genes are TRBV28 and TRBJ2-7; 8 bases are shared with TRBD1. The CDR3 runs 16 residues. V dropped 3 bases and J dropped 6; count of bases not matched to a gene: 13. Germline CDR1 is MDHEN and CDR2 is SYDVKM. The CDR3 coding sequence is TGTGCCAGCAGTTTTGGACAGGGCCTAGCGCTCCTCGAGCAGTACTTC. Its protein product is CASSFGQGLALLEQYF.

J is TRBJ1-6 and V is TRBV6-5; the D is unclear. Germline V CDR1 and CDR2: MNHEY, SVGAGI. The CDR3 sequence is 15 residues long. The V end was cut by 7 bases, the J end by 4 bases, with 14 bases between. The CDR3, as DNA: TGTGCCAGCAAGCTATTTAGCACGTATAATTCACCCCTCCACTTT. This translates into CASKLFSTYNSPLHF.

The chain is built from TRBV10-1 and TRBJ2-5, with a weak D call TRBD1 (6 bases). CDR1 and CDR2 from the germline V gene are WNHNN and SYGVQD (reference sequence). The CDR3 consists of 16 residues. V was cut by 8 bases and J by 0 bases, with 19 bases left in between. CDR3 protein: CASRHPPDRYQETQYF. The CDR3 nucleotides are TGCGCCAGCCGTCATCCCCCGGACAGATACCAAGAGACCCAGTACTTC.

CDR3 sequence reads: CASSLGRLAGGPGETQYF. In DNA form, the CDR3 reads TGTGCCAGCAGCTTAGGGCGGCTCGCGGGGGGGCCGGGGGAGACCCAGTACTTC. This rearrangement joins TRBV7-2 to TRBJ2-5, with 9 bases aligning to TRBD2. CDR3 length equals 18 residues. CDR1 and CDR2 (germline): SGHTA, FQGNSA. The trim removed 1 base at V and 5 bases at J, leaving 14 bases unmatched.

The chain recombines TRBV7-9 with TRBJ2-1, with 8 bases fitting TRBD1. V lost 2 bases, J lost 10 bases, and 10 bases stayed unmatched. This CDR3 has 15 amino acids. Per the germline V gene, CDR1 is SEHNR and CDR2 is FQNEAQ (reference sequence). As DNA, the CDR3 is TGTGCCAGCAGCTTATTAGGGACAGGAGGTTTGGAGCAGTTCTTC. Amino acids: CASSLLGTGGLEQFF.

This clone was seen just once. The rearrangement links TRBV4-1 to TRBJ2-7; 8 nucleotides line up with TRBD2. This CDR3 is 15 amino acids long. Germline CDR1 reads MGHRA; CDR2 reads YSYEKL. J was trimmed by 3 bases and V by 3 bases; bases with no gene match: 7. This chain's CDR3 is CASSQVHGGGYEQYV. The CDR3 region has the DNA TGCGCCAGCAGCCAGGTCCACGGGGGGGGCTACGAGCAGTACGTC.

The rearrangement links TRBV14 to TRBJ2-3, with TRBD1 matching over 9 bases. The germline gives CDR1 SGHDN, CDR2 FVKESK. The J segment lost 3 bases and the V segment lost 4 bases, leaving 5 bases of the junction unmatched. This CDR3 region has 15 residues. CDR3 DNA sequence: TGTGCCAGCAGCCTTACGACAGGGGGAACAGATACGCAGTATTTT. Its protein is CASSLTTGGTDTQYF. The full variable domain, rest sourced from reference TRBV14 and TRBJ2-3, is EAGVTQFPSHSVIEKGQTVTLRCDPISGHDNLYWYRRVMGKEIKFLLHFVKESKQDESGMPNNRFLAERTGGTYSTLKVQPAELEDSGVYFCASSLTTGGTDTQYFGPGTRLTVL.

The rearrangement links TRBV5-6 to TRBJ2-7, with 9 bases fitting TRBD2. The CDR3 extends over 19 amino acids. Germline CDR1 SGHDT, CDR2 YYEEEE. V lost 5 bases and J lost 7; bases outside the gene matches: 25. CDR3 nucleotide sequence: TGTGCCAGCAGGCTGGGCCCCGGATTCGTAGCGGGAGCTGCCGGGGAGCAGTACTTC. This gives the protein CASRLGPGFVAGAAGEQYF.

This clone was seen a handful of times. The V call is TRBV4-2, the J call TRBJ1-5, with D perhaps TRBD1 (5 bases). CDR3 length equals 15 residues. V shed 3 bases and J shed 4 bases, with 13 bases lying between them. Per the germline V gene, CDR1 is LGHNA and CDR2 is YNFKEQ. CDR3 sequence: CASSQDGDGNQPQHF. CDR3 DNA sequence: TGTGCCAGCAGCCAGGACGGGGACGGTAATCAGCCCCAGCATTTT.

With regard to this clone: The junction does not match germline at one end; this may be a read error. This sequence joins TRBV20-1 and TRBJ2-3; D is perhaps TRBD1 or TRBD2 (5 bases each). The germline V gene has CDR1 DFQATT and CDR2 SNEGSKA (reference sequence). The length of the CDR3 is 10 residues. The CDR3 sequence: CSAPRGTLVF. CDR3 in DNA: TGCAGTGCTCCGAGGGGCACCTTAGTTTTT.

V gene TRBV9 combines with J gene TRBJ2-2; 7 positions agree with TRBD1. The V segment lost 5 bases and the J segment 2 bases; nucleotides outside the gene matches: 3. CDR1 and CDR2 from the germline V gene are SGDLS and YYNGEE. This CDR3 has 14 amino acids. For the CDR3, the DNA is TGTGCCAGCAGTGGACAGGATAACACCGGGGAGCTGTTTTTT. Translating it yields CASSGQDNTGELFF.

The rearrangement joins TRBV4-2 to TRBJ2-1; 7 bases are shared with TRBD2. Trimming removed 0 bases from V and 3 bases from J; junction bases left unmatched: 5. CDR1 is LGHNA and CDR2 is YNFKEQ in the germline V gene. This CDR3 has 16 residues. CDR3 in DNA: TGTGCCAGCAGCCAAGATCAGCCTAGCGGCTACAATGAGCAGTTCTTC. Amino acid sequence: CASSQDQPSGYNEQFF.

The gene calls are TRBV6-6 and TRBJ1-2; D is ambiguous. V gave up 0 bases and J gave up 2 bases, with 7 bases separating them. The V gene's germline CDR1 is MNHNY and CDR2 SVGAGI (reference sequence). The CDR3 runs 14 residues. The CDR3 is CASSYSIQNYGYTF. The CDR3 coding sequence is TGTGCCAGCAGTTACTCAATCCAAAACTATGGCTACACCTTC.

This rearrangement joins TRBV23-1 to TRBJ2-7; perhaps TRBD2 as D (7 bases). TRBV23-1 is filed as an ORF, its function uncertain. The CDR3 covers 13 residues. V lost 7 bases to trimming and J lost 2 bases, with 12 bases between them. CDR3 amino acids: CASTRGATYEQYV. CDR3 coding DNA: TGCGCCAGCACTCGGGGGGCTACCTACGAGCAGTACGTC.

This rearrangement joins TRBV11-3 to TRBJ1-3; D gene ambiguous. Trimming removed 3 bases at V and 2 bases at J, with 11 bases between. This CDR3 has 15 residues. Germline-derived CDR1 and CDR2 are SGHNT and YENEEA. In nucleotides, the CDR3 is TGTGCCAGCAGCTTGGGTGCAAGGCCTGGAAACACCATATATTTT. Protein product: CASSLGARPGNTIYF.

This chain joins TRBV7-9 and TRBJ2-3, with TRBD1 matching 9 bases. CDR3 length: 14 residues. CDR1 and CDR2 (germline): SEHNR, FQNEAQ (reference sequence). The junction had 5 bases not matched to a gene; V was cut back by 5 bases and J by 5 bases. The CDR3 loop reads CASSRTGVRDTQYF. The CDR3 DNA reads as TGTGCCAGCAGCAGGACAGGGGTTAGAGATACGCAGTATTTT.

The rearrangement joins TRBV5-6 to TRBJ2-2; the D gene is possibly TRBD2 (5 bases). Germline V CDR1 and CDR2: SGHDT, YYEEEE. Trimming cost V 0 bases and J 5 bases, with 11 bases left between them. The CDR3 covers 15 residues. The CDR3 nucleotides read TGTGCCAGCAGCTTGGCGCCGGGGTTTACCGGGGAGCTGTTTTTT. As protein: CASSLAPGFTGELFF.

This chain joins TRBV4-1 and TRBJ1-5; D may be TRBD1 (5 bases). The CDR3 is 18 amino acids. V was pared by 1 base and J by 0 bases, with 16 bases between. Germline V CDR1 and CDR2: MGHRA, YSYEKL. For the CDR3, the DNA is TGCGCCAGCAGCCAAGTGGGGCTCGCTCAATATAGCAATCAGCCCCAGCATTTT. Translation gives CASSQVGLAQYSNQPQHF.